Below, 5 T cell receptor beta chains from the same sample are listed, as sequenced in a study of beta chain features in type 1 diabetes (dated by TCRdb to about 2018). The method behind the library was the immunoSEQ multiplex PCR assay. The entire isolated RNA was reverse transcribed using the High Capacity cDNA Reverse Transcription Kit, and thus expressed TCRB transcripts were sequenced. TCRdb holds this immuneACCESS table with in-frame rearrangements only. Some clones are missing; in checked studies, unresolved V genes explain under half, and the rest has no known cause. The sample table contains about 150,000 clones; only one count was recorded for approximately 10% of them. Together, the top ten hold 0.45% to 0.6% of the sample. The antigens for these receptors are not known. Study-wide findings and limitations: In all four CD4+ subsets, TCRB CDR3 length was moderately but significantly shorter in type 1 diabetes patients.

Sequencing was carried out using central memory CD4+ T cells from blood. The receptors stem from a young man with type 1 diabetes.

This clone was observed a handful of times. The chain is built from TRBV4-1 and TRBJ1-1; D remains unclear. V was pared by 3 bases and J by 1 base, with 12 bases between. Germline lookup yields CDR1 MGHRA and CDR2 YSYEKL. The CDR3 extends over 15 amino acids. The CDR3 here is CASSHVQQGNTEAFF. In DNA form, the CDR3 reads TGCGCCAGCAGCCATGTACAGCAAGGGAACACTGAAGCTTTCTTT.

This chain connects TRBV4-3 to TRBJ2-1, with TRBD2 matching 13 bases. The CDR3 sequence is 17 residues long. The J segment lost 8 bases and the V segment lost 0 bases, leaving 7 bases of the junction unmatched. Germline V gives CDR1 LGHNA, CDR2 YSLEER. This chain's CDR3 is CASSQDIGTSGNHEQFF. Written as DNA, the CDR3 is TGCGCCAGCAGCCAAGATATCGGGACTAGCGGGAACCATGAGCAGTTCTTC.

The CDR3 nucleotides are TGTGCCAGCAGCCCAAGACAGGGGAGCACAGATACGCAGTATTTT. Translated: CASSPRQGSTDTQYF. V usage is TRBV4-2 and J usage is TRBJ2-3; 8 bases fit TRBD1. The CDR3 contains 15 residues. Trimming at V came to 4 bases and at J to 0 bases, leaving 3 bases not matched to a gene. Per germline, CDR1 LGHNA and CDR2 YNFKEQ.

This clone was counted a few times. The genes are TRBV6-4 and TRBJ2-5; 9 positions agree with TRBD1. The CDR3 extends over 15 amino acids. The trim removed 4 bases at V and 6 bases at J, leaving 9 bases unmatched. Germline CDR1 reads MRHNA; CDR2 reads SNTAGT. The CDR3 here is CASSVVMGQGQTQYF. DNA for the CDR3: TGTGCCAGCAGTGTGGTTATGGGACAGGGTCAGACCCAGTACTTC.

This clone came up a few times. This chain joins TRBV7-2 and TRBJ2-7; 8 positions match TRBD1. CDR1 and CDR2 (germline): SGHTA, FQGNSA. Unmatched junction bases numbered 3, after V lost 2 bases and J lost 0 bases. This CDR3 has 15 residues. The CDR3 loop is CASSLSGTGSYEQYF. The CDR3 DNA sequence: TGTGCCAGCAGCTTATCCGGGACAGGCTCCTACGAGCAGTACTTC.